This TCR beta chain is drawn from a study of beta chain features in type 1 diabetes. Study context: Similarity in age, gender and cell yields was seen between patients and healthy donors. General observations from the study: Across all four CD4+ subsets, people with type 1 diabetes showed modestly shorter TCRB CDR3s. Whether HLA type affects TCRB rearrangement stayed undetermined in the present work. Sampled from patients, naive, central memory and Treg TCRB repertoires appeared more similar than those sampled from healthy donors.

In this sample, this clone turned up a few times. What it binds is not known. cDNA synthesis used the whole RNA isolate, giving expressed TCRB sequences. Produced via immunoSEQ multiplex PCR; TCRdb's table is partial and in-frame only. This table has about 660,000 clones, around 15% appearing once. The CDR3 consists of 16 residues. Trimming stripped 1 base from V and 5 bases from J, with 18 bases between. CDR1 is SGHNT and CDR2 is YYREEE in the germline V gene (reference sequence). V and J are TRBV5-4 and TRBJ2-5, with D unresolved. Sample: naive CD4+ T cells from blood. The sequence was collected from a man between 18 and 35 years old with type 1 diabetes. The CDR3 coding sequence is TGTGCCAGCAGCTTGTCCCGATCCGGGCTGGAGGAGACCCAGTACTTC. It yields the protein CASSLSRSGLEETQYF.